This paragraph covers one T cell receptor beta chain sequence. The target antigen is unknown. TCR beta cDNA libraries had unique molecular identifiers. TCRdb processed the PCR reads anew with MiXCR; each CDR3 protein has one entry. Here the sample spans roughly 400,000 distinct CDR3 sequences, roughly 38% being singletons. This record belongs to a study of post-analysis software for immune sequencing data. Study in general: Progressive-relapsing, secondary progressive and relapsing-remitting multiple sclerosis were among the disease courses included.

General study points: Normalized Chao1 diversity was significantly reduced in patients versus controls.

The receptor was isolated from a girl aged 2 to 9 with multiple sclerosis. Sequenced sample: blood.

The CDR3 here is CASSFTGTNIQYF. The CDR3 DNA reads TGTGCCAGCAGTTTTACAGGGACCAACATTCAGTACTTC. The chain joins TRBV6-2 or TRBV6-3 to TRBJ2-4; TRBD1 is a possible D gene (6 bases). Germline CDR1 MNHEY, CDR2 SVGEGT. The CDR3 has 13 amino acids. The V and J ends lost 4 bases and 7 bases respectively, with 11 bases between them.